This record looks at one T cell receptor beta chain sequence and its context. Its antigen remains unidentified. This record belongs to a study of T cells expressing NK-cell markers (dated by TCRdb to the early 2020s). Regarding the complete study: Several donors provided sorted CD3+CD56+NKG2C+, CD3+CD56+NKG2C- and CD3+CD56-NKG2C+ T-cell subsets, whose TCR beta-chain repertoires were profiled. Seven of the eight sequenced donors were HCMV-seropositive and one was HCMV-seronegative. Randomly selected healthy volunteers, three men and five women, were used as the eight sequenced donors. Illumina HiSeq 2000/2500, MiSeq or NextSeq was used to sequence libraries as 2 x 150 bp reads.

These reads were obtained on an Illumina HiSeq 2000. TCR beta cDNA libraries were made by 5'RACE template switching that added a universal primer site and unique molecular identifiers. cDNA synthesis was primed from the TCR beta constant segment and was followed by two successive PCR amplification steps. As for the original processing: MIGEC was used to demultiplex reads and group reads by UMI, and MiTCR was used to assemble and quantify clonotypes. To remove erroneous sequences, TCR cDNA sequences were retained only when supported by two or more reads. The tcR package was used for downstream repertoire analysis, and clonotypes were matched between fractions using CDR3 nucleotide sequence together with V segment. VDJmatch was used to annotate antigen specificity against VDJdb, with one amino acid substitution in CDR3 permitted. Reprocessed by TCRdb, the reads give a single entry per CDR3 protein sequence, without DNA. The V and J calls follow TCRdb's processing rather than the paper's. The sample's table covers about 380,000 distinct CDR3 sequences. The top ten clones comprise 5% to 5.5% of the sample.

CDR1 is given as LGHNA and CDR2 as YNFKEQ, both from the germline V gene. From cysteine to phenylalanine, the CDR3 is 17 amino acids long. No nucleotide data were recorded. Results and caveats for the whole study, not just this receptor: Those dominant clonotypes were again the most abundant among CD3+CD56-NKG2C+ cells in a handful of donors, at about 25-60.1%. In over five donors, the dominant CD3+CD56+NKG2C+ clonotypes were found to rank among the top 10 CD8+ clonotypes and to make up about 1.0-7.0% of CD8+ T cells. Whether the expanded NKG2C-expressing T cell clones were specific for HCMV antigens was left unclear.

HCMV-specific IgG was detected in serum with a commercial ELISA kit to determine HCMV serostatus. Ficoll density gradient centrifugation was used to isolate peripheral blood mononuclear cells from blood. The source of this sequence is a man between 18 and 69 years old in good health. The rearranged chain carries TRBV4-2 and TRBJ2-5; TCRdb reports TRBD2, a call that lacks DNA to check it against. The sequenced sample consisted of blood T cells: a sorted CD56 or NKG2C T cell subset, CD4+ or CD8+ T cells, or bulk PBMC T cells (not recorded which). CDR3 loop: CASSQGLAGLGGETQYF.